The 2 T cell receptor beta chains in this list originate from one sample, sequenced in a study of blood T cell repertoires in COVID-19. Assay used: immunoSEQ multiplex PCR; TCRdb lists only in-frame clones, some missing. The sample holds fewer than 250,000 clones, 80% to 95% seen once. The material sequenced was peripheral blood. All receptors derive from a man under 40 with COVID-19, enrolled during active disease.

Concerning this clone itself: This same CDR3 is encoded by further DNA sequences in the sample. The genes are TRBV6-6 and TRBJ1-2; 8 bases are shared with TRBD1. The junction had 3 bases not matched to a gene; V was cut back by 6 bases and J by 3 bases. The CDR3 is made up of 13 amino acids. Germline V lookup: CDR1 MNHNY, CDR2 SVGAGI (reference sequence). The CDR3: CASSSDRDYGYTF. In nucleotides, the CDR3 is TGTGCCAGCAGCTCGGACAGGGACTATGGCTACACCTTC.

This clone was seen a handful of times. The sample holds other DNA sequences that translate to the same CDR3. The rearrangement joins TRBV12-3 or TRBV12-4 to TRBJ1-2, with 9 bases fitting TRBD1. This CDR3 spans 13 amino acids. V shed 1 base and J 8 bases; nucleotides not matched to a gene: 2. CDR3 sequence (DNA): TGTGCCAGCAGTTTAGGGACAGGGGACGGCTACACCTTC. This gives the protein CASSLGTGDGYTF.